These T cell receptor beta chains were read from a single sample in a study of blood T cells in healthy people across ages. TCRdb redid the calling of the 5' RACE reads with MiXCR, one entry per CDR3 protein. The table lists about 1.4 million distinct CDR3 sequences, approximately 63% of them singletons. Input material: blood. Source of these receptors: a young man in good health. The CDR3 runs from the conserved cysteine through the conserved F or W. The order of the fields is V gene, D gene, clone size, J gene, CDR3 protein, CDR3 DNA. D genes are given only for firm matches. The size entry is marked missing in some rows and otherwise reads once, few, many or a size class.

TRBV7-9	TRBD1	-	TRBJ2-7	CASSLTTGGEGQYF	TGTGCCAGCAGCTTAACGACAGGGGGAGAAGGGCAGTACTTC
TRBV20-1	TRBD1	-	TRBJ2-3	CSASDRGEVTDTQYF	TGCAGTGCTAGCGACAGGGGGGAGGTCACAGATACGCAGTATTTT
TRBV12-3/TRBV12-4	-	few	TRBJ1-2	CASSSSGQRNYGYTF	TGTGCCAGCAGTTCGTCGGGGCAGCGAAACTATGGCTACACCTTC
TRBV25-1	-	few	TRBJ1-2	CASSDPLGENYGYTF	TGTGCCAGCAGTGATCCCCTAGGGGAAAACTATGGCTACACCTTC
TRBV20-1	-	-	TRBJ1-1	CSARGAIVMNTEAFF	TGCAGTGCTAGAGGTGCGATAGTAATGAACACTGAAGCTTTCTTT
TRBV25-1	TRBD1	few	TRBJ2-7	CASSEFRTGVDEQYF	TGTGCCAGCAGTGAATTTCGGACAGGGGTCGACGAGCAGTACTTC
TRBV29-1	-	-	TRBJ2-3	CSVEGTEDTQYF	TGCAGCGTTGAAGGTACGGAAGATACGCAGTATTTT
TRBV20-1	-	-	TRBJ2-7	CSARVSSSYEQYF	TGCAGTGCTAGAGTGTCCAGCTCCTACGAGCAGTACTTC
TRBV7-9	TRBD1	-	TRBJ1-2	CASSPGTGTNYGYTF	TGTGCCAGCAGCCCAGGGACAGGAACGAACTATGGCTACACCTTC
TRBV6-2/TRBV6-3	-	-	TRBJ1-2	CASRVLGPNYGYTF	TGTGCCAGCAGAGTACTTGGACCGAACTATGGCTACACCTTC
TRBV18	-	once	TRBJ2-5	CASSPGGPTKQYF	TGTGCCAGCTCACCTGGAGGACCTACGAAGCAGTACTTC
TRBV4-3	-	few	TRBJ1-6	CASGRYGGANSPLHF	TGCGCCAGCGGCCGATATGGAGGGGCTAATTCACCCCTCCACTTT
TRBV18	-	-	TRBJ1-2	CASSPEYSATNYGYTF	TGTGCCAGCTCACCAGAATATTCAGCCACTAACTATGGCTACACCTTC
TRBV24-1	-	-	TRBJ2-5	CATSDLGTAGTQYF	TGTGCCACCAGTGATCTCGGGACCGCAGGGACCCAGTACTTC
TRBV6-2/TRBV6-3	-	once	TRBJ1-4	CASSTLRLEKLFF	TGTGCCAGCTCGACCCTGCGGCTGGAAAAACTGTTTTTT
TRBV2	TRBD1	few	TRBJ2-3	CASNGQGTDTQYF	TGTGCCAGCAACGGACAGGGCACAGATACGCAGTATTTT
TRBV27	TRBD2	-	TRBJ2-5	CASSFSGTKETQYF	TGTGCCAGCAGTTTTTCCGGGACTAAAGAGACCCAGTACTTC